Reported below is one T cell receptor beta chain. Its antigen is currently unknown. The entry originates in a study of metastatic and nonmetastatic thyroid tumors. Study-wide background: For malignant and benign thyroid patients, tumor or nodule tissue and blood were the sources whose repertoires were compared. General study points: According to reports, the diversity of TCR beta was significantly higher in malignant thyroid tumors than in benign nodules, and this held in both blood and tumor samples.

Per the study methods: For papillary thyroid cancer, a distant-metastasis classifier was constructed from CDR3 differences observed across clinicopathological groups. TCRdb re-called the PCR reads with MiXCR. None of the V and J calls come from the authors' own analysis; TCRdb made them. The sample lists roughly 90,000 clones; around 14% were seen once. Not a single patient had been given any form of treatment at any point before undergoing thyroid surgery. This CDR3 has 11 amino acids. Germline V gives CDR1 SEHNR, CDR2 FQNEAQ (reference sequence). The V gene lost 1 base and the J gene lost 10 bases, with 8 bases spanning the gap.

This sequence was found in a female donor with papillary thyroid cancer or a benign thyroid nodule (not recorded which). Some clones in this sample may be carry-over from other donors' samples. The rearrangement joins TRBV7-9 to TRBJ2-7, with no clear D. Sequenced input: blood. This CDR3 is CASSLGYYQYF. The CDR3 DNA follows: TGTGCCAGCAGCTTAGGCTACTATCAGTACTTC.